This T cell receptor (beta chain) was recovered during a study of blood T cell repertoires in COVID-19. For the study at large: Samples came from the United States, Italy and Spain, spanning acute and convalescent COVID-19.

V lost 6 bases and J lost 4, with 21 bases in between. The CDR3 totals 16 residues. CDR1 SGHTA and CDR2 FQGNSA come from the germline V gene. Participants' reported clinical history set cohort assignment. Source study methods: Amplification of reference gene primers provided the estimated nucleated cell counts. Profiled with immunoSEQ multiplex PCR; TCRdb holds only in-frame clones, not every one. Clone size and the V and J calls come from that table; the DNA yielded D and trimming. The data show about 260,000 clones, about 84% seen once. Sequences were obtained from PBMCs or T cells enriched from blood (not recorded which). The chain carries TRBV7-2 and TRBJ1-2; possibly TRBD1 for D (5 bases). This clonotype was obtained from a woman aged 50 to 60 who had recovered from COVID-19. CDR3 loop: CASSPDRSLRAYGYTF. The CDR3 DNA is TGTGCCAGCAGTCCTGACAGAAGTTTAAGGGCCTATGGCTACACCTTC.